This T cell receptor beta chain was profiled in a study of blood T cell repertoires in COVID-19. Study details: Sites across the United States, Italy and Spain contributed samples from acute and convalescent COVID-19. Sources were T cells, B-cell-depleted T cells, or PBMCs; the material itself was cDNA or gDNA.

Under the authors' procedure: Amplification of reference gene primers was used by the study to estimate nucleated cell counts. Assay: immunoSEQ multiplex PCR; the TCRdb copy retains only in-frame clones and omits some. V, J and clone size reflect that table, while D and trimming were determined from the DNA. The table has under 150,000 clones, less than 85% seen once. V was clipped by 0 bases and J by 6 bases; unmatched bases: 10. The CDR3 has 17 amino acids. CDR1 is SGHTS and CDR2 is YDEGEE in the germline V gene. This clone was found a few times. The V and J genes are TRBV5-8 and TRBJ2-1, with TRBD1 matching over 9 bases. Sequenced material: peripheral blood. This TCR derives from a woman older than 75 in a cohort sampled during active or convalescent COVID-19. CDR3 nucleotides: TGTGCCAGCAGCTTGGCCGGTACAGGGGGCTCGGGCAATGAGCAGTTCTTC. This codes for CASSLAGTGGSGNEQFF.